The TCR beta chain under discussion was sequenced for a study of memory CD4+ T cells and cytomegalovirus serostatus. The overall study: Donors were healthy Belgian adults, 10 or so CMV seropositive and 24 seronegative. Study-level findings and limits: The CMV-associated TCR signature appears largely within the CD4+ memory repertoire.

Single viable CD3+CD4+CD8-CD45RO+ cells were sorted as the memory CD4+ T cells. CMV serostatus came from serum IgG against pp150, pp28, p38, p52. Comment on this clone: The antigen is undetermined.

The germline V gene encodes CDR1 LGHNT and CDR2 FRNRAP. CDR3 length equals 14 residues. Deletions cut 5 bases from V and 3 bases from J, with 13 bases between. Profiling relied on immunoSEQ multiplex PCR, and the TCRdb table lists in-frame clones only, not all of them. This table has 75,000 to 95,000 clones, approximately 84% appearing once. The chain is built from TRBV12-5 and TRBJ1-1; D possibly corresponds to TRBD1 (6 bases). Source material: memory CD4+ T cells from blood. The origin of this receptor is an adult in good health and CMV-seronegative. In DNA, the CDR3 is TGTGCTAGTGGTCAACAGGGCTCTTACACTGAAGCTTTCTTT. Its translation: CASGQQGSYTEAFF.